This T cell receptor beta chain was recorded in a study of T cells after somatic rescue of genetic block (dated by TCRdb to the early 2020s). Some background on the complete study: What the study looked at was long-term robustness, specifically in a T-cell system that came about through somatic rescue of a genetic block in T-cell development.

The library was produced with the immunoSEQ multiplex PCR assay. TCRdb provides this immuneACCESS table in a form limited to in-frame rearrangements. Some clones are lacking; in checked studies, under half of them reflect an unresolved V gene, and why the rest are absent is not known. Across this sample there are some 70,000 clones, with roughly 88% seen only once. The ten most abundant clones make up 2.5% to 3% of the sample. As to this clone: It has no known antigen specificity. The record has no base qualities; no much larger clone is one base away.

In the germline V gene (reference sequence), CDR1 corresponds to SGHNT and CDR2 to YYREEE. At the junction V is shortened by 5 bases and J by 0 bases, with 6 bases in between. There are 13 amino acids in the CDR3, from cysteine to phenylalanine inclusive. The kept DNA is CDR3 alone, 39 bases in frame from the first base. This TCR was recovered from a man aged 30-40 years. The sequenced sample consisted of peripheral blood mononuclear cells (PBMCs). Recombination connected TRBV5-4 to TRBJ1-3, with the D gene not clear enough to name. The CDR3 region: CASSPNSGNTIYF. The sequenced DNA is TGTGCCAGCAGTCCGAACTCTGGAAACACCATATATTTT.